One and the same sample provided the 12 T cell receptor beta chains below, sequenced in a study of tumor and adjacent non-tumor tissue in lung cancer. This sample's RNA came from whole unsorted tissue. The normal lung tissue was taken more than 3 cm from the tumor edge. Three rounds of nested PCR, following a modified ARM-PCR protocol, produced the TCRbeta library. From the multiplex PCR reads, TCRdb called clonotypes with MiXCR, one entry per CDR3 protein. The sample yields some 51,000 distinct CDR3 sequences, under 75% seen once. Sequenced input: distant non-tumor lung tissue. The receptor source for this set is a woman in her 70s with non-small cell lung cancer.

On this clonotype: Since a much larger clone is just one base distant, this may be a read error. This chain uses TRBV20-1 with TRBJ1-3; D uncertain. Trimming took off 0 bases at V and 0 bases at J, with 21 bases between the two ends. The V gene's germline CDR1 is DFQATT and CDR2 SNEGSKA (reference sequence). The CDR3 covers 19 residues. The CDR3 protein is CSARDVGDWQTVSGNTIYF. Here the CDR3 DNA reads TGCAGTGCTAGAGATGTTGGGGATTGGCAGACCGTCTCTGGAAACACCATATATTTT.

About this clonotype itself: Germline is not matched at one junction end, which may reflect a read error. Here the CDR3 reads CARSYVVSYEQFF. CDR3 coding DNA: TGTGCCAGGAGTTACGTGGTATCTTATGAGCAGTTCTTC. V and J are TRBV6-6 and TRBJ2-1; the D is unclear. The CDR3 is made up of 13 amino acids. The germline V gene encodes CDR1 MNHNY and CDR2 SVGAGI (reference sequence).

The chain employs TRBV2 and TRBJ2-3, with D unresolved. Trimming removed 0 bases at V and 2 bases at J, with 6 bases between. The CDR3 sequence is 14 residues long. In germline, CDR1 is SNHLY, CDR2 FYNNEI. The CDR3 sequence: CASSEAVNTDTQYF. DNA of the CDR3: TGTGCCAGCAGTGAAGCGGTTAACACAGATACGCAGTATTTT.

The table lists this clonotype with a count of one. Germline is not matched at one junction end, which may reflect a read error. This rearrangement joins TRBV29-1 to TRBJ2-3; D gene ambiguous. This CDR3 has 9 residues. Germline values: CDR1 SQVTM, CDR2 ANQGSEA. The CDR3 loop reads CSVEHTQYF. The CDR3 DNA is TGCAGTGTTGAACATACGCAGTATTTT.

This clonotype was counted many times. The chain is built from TRBV6-6 and TRBJ2-1, with 9 bases aligning to TRBD2. The ends lost 0 bases at V and 13 bases at J; junction bases unmatched: 7. CDR1 is MNHNY and CDR2 is SVGAGI in the germline V gene (reference sequence). This CDR3 contains 14 residues. The CDR3 spells CASSYSSSGMEQFF. The CDR3 DNA follows: TGTGCCAGCAGTTACTCTTCTAGCGGGATGGAACAGTTCTTC.

This clonotype was counted between two and nine times. A much more abundant neighbour one base away suggests this may be a read error. The V call is TRBV12-3 or TRBV12-4, the J call TRBJ2-3; D may be TRBD1 (6 bases). The ends were cut back, 8 bases at V and 4 bases at J, with 16 bases in the middle. CDR3 length equals 14 residues. CDR3 protein: CASQIGGSADTQYF. CDR3 coding DNA: TGTGCCAGCCAGATAGGGGGATCGGCAGATACGCAGTATTTT.

As to this clonotype: Its ends do not fully match the called genes, so a read error is possible. This chain connects TRBV6-1 to TRBJ1-5; 8 bases align to TRBD1. The CDR3 spans 13 residues. Germline loops: CDR1 MNHNS, CDR2 SASEGT. The CDR3 coding sequence is TGTGCCAGCAGTGATCCGGACAGGGACCCCCAACATTTT. Protein product: CASSDPDRDPQHF.

As regards this clonotype: A much larger clone sits a single nucleotide away, making a read error possible. V gene TRBV29-1 combines with J gene TRBJ2-3; 10 bases align to TRBD1. This CDR3 is 15 amino acids long. Germline V gives CDR1 SQVTM, CDR2 ANQGSEA. CDR3 amino acids: CSVATGGFNTDMQYF. In DNA, the CDR3 is TGCAGCGTTGCGACAGGGGGCTTTAACACAGATATGCAGTATTTT.

Remarks on this clonotype: Mismatch with germline at one junction end may stem from a read error. The CDR3 here is CASSLGQSISNQPQRF. The CDR3 region has the DNA TGCGCCAGCAGCCTTGGACAGTCCATTAGCAACCAGCCCCAGCGTTTT. V and J are TRBV4-1 and TRBJ1-5; perhaps TRBD1 as D (6 bases). The CDR3 is 16 amino acids. The germline CDR1 and CDR2 sequences are MGHRA and YSYEKL.

Regarding this clonotype: The junction departs from the called germline gene at one end, perhaps through a read error. V and J are TRBV5-4 and TRBJ2-7; D is possibly TRBD1 (6 bases). CDR1 is SGHNT, CDR2 YYREEE, per germline (reference sequence). The CDR3 has 14 residues. CDR3: CASSRGTPAREQHF. CDR3 bases: TGTGCCAGCAGCCGAGGGACACCTGCAAGGGAGCAGCACTTC. The whole variable domain, remainder taken from reference TRBV5-4 and TRBJ2-7, is ETGVTQSPTHLIKTRGQQVTLRCSSQSGHNTVSWYQQALGQGPQFIFQYYREEENGRGNFPPRFSGLQFPNYSSELNVNALELDDSALYLCASSRGTPAREQHFGPGTRLTVT.

The chain uses TRBV7-3 and TRBJ2-5; D not certain. The CDR3 sequence is 15 residues long. The germline CDR1 and CDR2 sequences are SGHTA and FQGTGA. V gave up 5 bases and J gave up 5 bases, with 18 bases separating them. CDR3 amino acids: CASSIREQGPETQYF. CDR3 sequence (DNA): TGTGCCAGCAGCATTAGGGAACAAGGGCCGGAGACCCAGTACTTC.

In the case of this clonotype: The conserved phenylalanine or tryptophan is not found at the CDR3 terminus, so this likely reflects a read error. This rearrangement joins TRBV29-1 to TRBJ1-1; D gene uncertain. The CDR3 length is 13 residues. Germline values: CDR1 SQVTM, CDR2 ANQGSEA. Trimming cost V 7 bases and J 5 bases, with 17 bases left between them. CDR3 nucleotides: TGCAGCGCCCGTATGGCCGCGGAGACTGAAGCTTTCCTT. Protein sequence: CSARMAAETEAFL.